One and the same sample provided the 27 T cell receptor beta chains below, sequenced in a study of CD8+CD57+ T cells in acquired aplastic anemia. All sequencing subjects had displayed CD8+CD57+ cell expansion on flow cytometry. TCR beta VDJ and CDR3 profiling used genomic DNA as template. TCRdb re-called the reads through MiXCR, storing one row per CDR3 protein. The sample carries under 500,000 distinct CDR3 sequences, approximately 32% recorded once. The sequencing sample was made of sorted CD4+, CD8+, or CD8+CD57+ T cells (not recorded which) from PBMCs. These receptors all come from a human donor with aplastic anemia.

In this sample, this clonotype turned up many times. The chain has TRBV7-2 and TRBJ1-1; D is unclear. V lost 5 bases and J lost 4, with 17 bases in between. CDR1 and CDR2 (germline): SGHTA, FQGNSA. This CDR3 region has 15 residues. CDR3 coding DNA: TGTGCCAGCAGCCCTCCCCTGGGTCTCAGCACTGAAGCTTTCTTT. Its translation: CASSPPLGLSTEAFF.

This clonotype was recorded a few times. The V call is TRBV6-1, the J call TRBJ2-7, with D possibly being TRBD1 (7 bases). Germline CDR1 and CDR2: MNHNS and SASEGT. The CDR3 spans 13 residues. V gave up 6 bases and J gave up 7 bases, with 16 bases separating them. CDR3 sequence: CASRKGQAGEQYF. CDR3 coding DNA: TGTGCCAGCAGGAAAGGACAGGCGGGAGAGCAGTACTTC.

The table lists this clonotype with many counts. This chain connects TRBV19 to TRBJ1-3, with no clear D. V was trimmed by 0 bases and J by 0 bases, leaving 3 bases between them. The germline V gene has CDR1 LNHDA and CDR2 SQIVND (reference sequence). The CDR3 length is 14 residues. The CDR3 is CASSIDLSGNTIYF. The CDR3 DNA follows: TGTGCCAGTAGTATAGACCTCTCTGGAAACACCATATATTTT.

Of note for this clonotype: One base away lies a much larger clone, so this may be a sequencing read error. The rearrangement joins TRBV19 to TRBJ1-2; D might be TRBD1 (6 bases). Per the germline V gene, CDR1 is LNHDA and CDR2 is SQIVND (reference sequence). The germline V and J ends were trimmed by 3 bases and 2 bases, with 10 bases remaining between them. The CDR3 runs 14 residues. The CDR3 protein is CASSIRTVNYGYTF. CDR3 sequence (DNA): TGTGCCAGTAGTATCCGGACAGTGAACTATGGCTACACCTTC.

V gene TRBV7-9 combines with J gene TRBJ2-6; D unresolved. V dropped 4 bases and J dropped 0 bases, with 7 bases sitting between them. The CDR3 runs to 15 residues. Germline CDR1 and CDR2: SEHNR and FQNEAQ (reference sequence). For the CDR3, the DNA is TGTGCCAGCAGCTCAGACTTCTCTGGGGCCAACGTCCTGACTTTC. Amino acid sequence: CASSSDFSGANVLTF.

This clonotype has at least ten counts. The gene calls are TRBV5-1 and TRBJ1-1; a possible D gene is TRBD1 (5 bases). The CDR3 length is 14 residues. V lost 4 bases and J lost 1, with 11 bases in between. Germline V lookup: CDR1 SGHRS, CDR2 YFSETQ. As DNA, the CDR3 is TGCGCCAGCAGCGTTGGGGACCGGAACACTGAAGCTTTCTTT. It yields the protein CASSVGDRNTEAFF.

This clonotype was seen repeatedly, ten times or more. V usage is TRBV19 and J usage is TRBJ2-1, with TRBD2 as a possible D gene (5 bases). CDR1 and CDR2 (germline): LNHDA, SQIVND (reference sequence). The length of the CDR3 is 14 residues. Trimming cost V 5 bases and J 3 bases, with 11 bases left between them. The CDR3 is CASSEGGLYNEQFF. The CDR3 DNA is TGTGCCAGTAGTGAGGGCGGCCTCTACAATGAGCAGTTCTTC.

This clonotype has ten or more counts. The chain recombines TRBV10-3 with TRBJ1-2; TRBD1 matches at 7 bases. The V gene's germline CDR1 is ENHRY and CDR2 SYGVKD. The CDR3 is 13 amino acids. Germline trimming cut 3 bases from V and 8 bases from J; bases unmatched to any gene: 6. CDR3 region: CAISDDRGHGYTF. The CDR3, as DNA: TGTGCCATCAGTGATGATAGGGGGCACGGCTACACCTTC.

The chain is built from TRBV2 and TRBJ2-1; possible D gene TRBD1, 6 bases. The CDR3 extends over 12 amino acids. Germline CDR1 reads SNHLY; CDR2 reads FYNNEI. The V gene lost 6 bases and the J gene lost 7 bases, with 10 bases spanning the gap. CDR3 bases: TGTGCCAGCAGGGACAGACCAAATGAGCAGTTCTTC. Protein sequence: CASRDRPNEQFF.

This clonotype was seen at least ten times. The chain recombines TRBV20-1 with TRBJ1-4; no clear D gene. Trimming left V 3 bases short and J 0 bases short, with 8 bases between. Per the germline V gene, CDR1 is DFQATT and CDR2 is SNEGSKA (reference sequence). The CDR3 totals 14 residues. Written as DNA, the CDR3 is TGCAGTGCTAGTAGAAACCCAACTAATGAAAAACTGTTTTTT. Its protein is CSASRNPTNEKLFF.

The chain has TRBV12-3 or TRBV12-4 and TRBJ1-3; D remains ambiguous. This CDR3 contains 14 residues. The V end lost 4 bases, the J end lost 1 base, and 8 bases lay between the germline ends. The CDR3 reads CASSSYRSGNTIYF. In DNA, the CDR3 is TGTGCCAGCAGTTCCTATAGATCTGGAAACACCATATATTTT.

This clonotype has at least ten counts. The rearrangement uses TRBV20-1 and TRBJ1-2; no definite D call. Germline V gene data show CDR1 as DFQATT and CDR2 as SNEGSKA (reference sequence). Trimming left V 6 bases short and J 4 bases short, with 18 bases between. CDR3 size: 14 residues. In DNA, the CDR3 is TGCAGTGCAGGGTCTAGAGGTCAAGGCTATGGCTACACCTTC. Amino acid sequence: CSAGSRGQGYGYTF.

In its sample, this clonotype was seen a few times. The chain recombines TRBV20-1 with TRBJ2-1; 13 bases are shared with TRBD2. The CDR3 spans 17 residues. V trimming: 5 bases; J trimming: 4 bases; junction bases outside the gene matches: 11. CDR1 is DFQATT and CDR2 is SNEGSKA in the germline V gene (reference sequence). DNA for the CDR3: TGCAGTGCTCCTCAAACTAGCGGGGGGGTGGTATACAATGAGCAGTTCTTC. This codes for CSAPQTSGGVVYNEQFF.

This clonotype was detected only a few times. The V gene is TRBV12-3 or TRBV12-4, the J gene TRBJ2-2, with 8 bases matching TRBD1. V lost 6 bases and J lost 3; bases outside the gene matches: 9. The CDR3 loop spans 16 amino acids. CDR3 residues: CASRDTTGVYTGELFF. The CDR3 coding sequence is TGTGCCAGCAGAGACACGACAGGGGTGTACACCGGGGAGCTGTTTTTT.

This clonotype was recorded at least ten times. The rearrangement links TRBV19 to TRBJ1-2; weak D call: TRBD1 (6 bases). This CDR3 contains 14 residues. Germline V gene sequence: CDR1 LNHDA, CDR2 SQIVND (reference sequence). Trimming shortened V by 3 bases and J by 0 bases, and 8 bases separated the two germline ends. This CDR3 reads CASSIRGPNYGYTF. For the CDR3, the DNA is TGTGCCAGTAGTATCAGGGGCCCTAACTATGGCTACACCTTC.

The chain combines TRBV20-1 with TRBJ2-7, with D unresolved. This CDR3 contains 13 residues. From germline, CDR1 is DFQATT and CDR2 SNEGSKA (reference sequence). V was shortened by 2 bases and J by 0 bases, with 8 bases between the two germline ends. This CDR3 reads CSARSQDSYEQYV. CDR3 DNA sequence: TGCAGTGCTAGATCCCAGGACTCCTACGAGCAGTACGTC.

Remarks on this clonotype: This may stem from a read error, because a much larger clone lies one nucleotide away. The V gene is TRBV10-3, the J gene TRBJ2-7, with 8 bases identical to TRBD1. This CDR3 region has 13 residues. The germline CDR1 and CDR2 sequences are ENHRY and SYGVKD. J gave up 5 bases and V 3 bases, and 3 bases lay outside the gene matches. For the CDR3, the DNA is TGTGCCATCAGTGAACAGGGGGTGCACGAGCAGTACTTC. Translated, it gives CAISEQGVHEQYF.

This clonotype was seen many times. The rearrangement links TRBV5-1 to TRBJ2-7, with 11 bases lining up with TRBD2. Germline trimming cut 4 bases from V and 3 bases from J; bases unmatched to any gene: 6. There are 15 residues in the CDR3. Germline CDR1 and CDR2: SGHRS and YFSETQ. The CDR3 reads CASSLSGLADYEQYF. CDR3 DNA sequence: TGCGCCAGCAGCCTGTCGGGACTAGCGGACTACGAGCAGTACTTC.

This clonotype has ten or more counts. V and J are TRBV19 and TRBJ1-2; TRBD1 is a possible D gene (5 bases). The CDR3 loop spans 15 amino acids. Trimming took 8 bases from V and 4 from J, leaving 20 bases between them. Germline-derived CDR1 and CDR2 are LNHDA and SQIVND (reference sequence). The CDR3 loop reads CASSQARQFGYGYTF. Written as DNA, the CDR3 is TGTGCCAGTTCTCAAGCTCGACAGTTTGGCTATGGCTACACCTTC.

The table lists this clonotype with many counts. The chain recombines TRBV7-9 with TRBJ1-4, with D uncertain. Per germline, CDR1 SEHNR and CDR2 FQNEAQ (reference sequence). The CDR3 contains 12 residues. Deletions cut 7 bases from V and 4 bases from J, with 7 bases between. The CDR3 region is CASNKYNEKLFF. CDR3 DNA: TGTGCCAGCAACAAGTATAATGAAAAACTGTTTTTT.

This clonotype was detected ten times or more. The J gene is TRBJ2-5, the V gene TRBV7-9; D is possibly TRBD1 (6 bases). This CDR3 comprises 14 residues. Deletions cut 8 bases from V and 0 bases from J, with 13 bases between. Looked up from germline, CDR1 is SEHNR and CDR2 is FQNEAQ (reference sequence). The CDR3 DNA reads as TGTGCCAGCGGCACCGGACAGTACCAAGAGACCCAGTACTTC. This gives the protein CASGTGQYQETQYF.

V gene TRBV7-9 combines with J gene TRBJ1-1; TRBD1 is a possible D gene (5 bases). This CDR3 contains 15 residues. The V and J ends lost 5 bases and 0 bases respectively, with 13 bases between them. CDR1 and CDR2 (germline): SEHNR, FQNEAQ (reference sequence). CDR3 in amino acids: CASSPEGVMNTEAFF. In DNA form, the CDR3 reads TGTGCCAGCAGCCCTGAAGGGGTGATGAACACTGAAGCTTTCTTT.

This clonotype was found a few times. This chain connects TRBV5-1 to TRBJ2-7, with no clear D. The CDR3 totals 13 residues. CDR1 is SGHRS, CDR2 YFSETQ, per germline. Trimming cost V 0 bases and J 3 bases, with 7 bases left between them. CDR3 in DNA: TGCGCCAGCAGCTTGGAGGCAGACTACGAGCAGTACTTC. It translates to CASSLEADYEQYF.

This clonotype came up a few times. Just one base apart from a much larger clone, this may be a read error. The chain carries TRBV10-3 and TRBJ2-5; D uncertain. In germline, CDR1 is ENHRY, CDR2 SYGVKD. The CDR3 sequence is 14 residues long. Trimming stripped 4 bases from V and 0 bases from J, with 9 bases between. Here the CDR3 reads CAISGTVYQETQYF. CDR3 DNA sequence: TGTGCCATCAGTGGGACCGTGTACCAAGAGACCCAGTACTTC.

The chain recombines TRBV5-5 with TRBJ1-1; D is unresolved. Germline CDR1 is SGHKS and CDR2 is YYEKEE (reference sequence). Trimming pared 2 bases from V and 6 bases from J, leaving 11 bases between. The CDR3 loop spans 13 amino acids. The CDR3 spells CASSFMGSAEAFF. CDR3 coding DNA: TGTGCCAGCAGCTTCATGGGGTCCGCTGAAGCTTTCTTT.

The chain combines TRBV20-1 with TRBJ2-2; D may be TRBD2 (5 bases). V was shortened by 0 bases and J by 0 bases, with 14 bases between the two germline ends. The CDR3 extends over 17 amino acids. Per germline, CDR1 DFQATT and CDR2 SNEGSKA (reference sequence). The CDR3 loop is CSARDRRGMANTGELFF. Here the CDR3 DNA reads TGCAGTGCTAGAGATCGTAGAGGGATGGCGAACACCGGGGAGCTGTTTTTT.

This clonotype was seen many times. The V gene is TRBV29-1, the J gene TRBJ1-1; D perhaps matches TRBD1 (5 bases). This CDR3 contains 9 residues. The germline gives CDR1 SQVTM, CDR2 ANQGSEA. The V end was cut by 7 bases, the J end by 7 bases, with 7 bases between. The CDR3 coding sequence is TGCAGCGGGGGGAGTGAAGCTTTCTTT. Translated, it gives CSGGSEAFF.